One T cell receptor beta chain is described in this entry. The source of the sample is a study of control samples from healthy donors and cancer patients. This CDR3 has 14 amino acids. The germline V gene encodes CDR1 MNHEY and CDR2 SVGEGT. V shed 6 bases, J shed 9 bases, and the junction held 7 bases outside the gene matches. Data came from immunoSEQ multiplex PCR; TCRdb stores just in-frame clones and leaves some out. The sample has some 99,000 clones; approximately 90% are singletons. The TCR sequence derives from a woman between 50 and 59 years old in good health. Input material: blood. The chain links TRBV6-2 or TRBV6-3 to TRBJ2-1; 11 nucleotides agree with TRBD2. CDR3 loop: CASSVAGGPGEQFF. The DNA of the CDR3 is TGTGCCAGCAGCGTAGCGGGGGGGCCGGGTGAGCAGTTCTTC.